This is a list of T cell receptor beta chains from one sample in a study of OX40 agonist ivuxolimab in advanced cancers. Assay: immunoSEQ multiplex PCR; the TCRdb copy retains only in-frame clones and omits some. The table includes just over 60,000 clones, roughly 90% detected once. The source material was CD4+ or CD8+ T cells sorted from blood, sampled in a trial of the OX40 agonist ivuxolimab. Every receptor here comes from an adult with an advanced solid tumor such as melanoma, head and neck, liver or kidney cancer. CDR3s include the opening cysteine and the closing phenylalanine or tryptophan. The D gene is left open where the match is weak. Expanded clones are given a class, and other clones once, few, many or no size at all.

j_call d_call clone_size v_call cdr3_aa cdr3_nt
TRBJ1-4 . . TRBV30 CAWSVQPGGKLFF TGTGCCTGGAGTGTACAGCCTGGAGGAAAACTGTTTTTT
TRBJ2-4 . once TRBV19 CASSISRRPNIQYF TGTGCCAGTAGTATTTCGCGGCGGCCAAACATTCAGTACTTC
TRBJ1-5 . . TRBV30 CAWSKDSNQPQHF TGTGCCTGGAGTAAGGATAGCAATCAGCCCCAGCATTTT
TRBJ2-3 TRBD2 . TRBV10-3 CATRTSGSTDTQYF TGTGCCACCCGGACTAGCGGGAGCACAGATACGCAGTATTTT
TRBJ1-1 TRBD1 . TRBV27 CASSLLDRRGTEAFF TGTGCCAGCAGTTTACTGGACAGGCGGGGGACTGAAGCTTTCTTT
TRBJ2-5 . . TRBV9 CASSQGLEETQYF TGTGCCAGCAGTCAGGGGTTGGAAGAGACCCAGTACTTC
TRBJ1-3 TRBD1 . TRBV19 CASSGTGGNTIYF TGTGCCAGTTCCGGGACAGGGGGAAACACCATATATTTT
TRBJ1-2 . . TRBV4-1 CASSRDVNYGYTF TGCGCCAGCAGCCGGGATGTTAACTATGGCTACACCTTC
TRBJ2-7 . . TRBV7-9 CASPLTVTTYEQYF TGTGCCAGCCCGCTTACAGTTACTACCTACGAGCAGTACTTC
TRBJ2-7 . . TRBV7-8 CASSLGSVASSGREQYF TGTGCCAGCAGCTTAGGGTCGGTGGCCTCCTCTGGGAGAGAGCAGTACTTC
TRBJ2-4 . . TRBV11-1 CASSLEERAKNIQYF TGTGCCAGCAGTTTAGAGGAGCGGGCCAAAAACATTCAGTACTTC
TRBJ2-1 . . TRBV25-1 CASSASPGAHPHNEQFF TGTGCCAGCAGTGCTTCTCCAGGGGCGCACCCTCACAATGAGCAGTTCTTC
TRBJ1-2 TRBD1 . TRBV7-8 CASSGTGGNYGYTF TGTGCCAGCAGCGGGACAGGGGGCAACTATGGCTACACCTTC
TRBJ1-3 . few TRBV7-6 CASSLNRDYGNTIYF TGTGCCAGCAGCTTAAACAGGGACTATGGAAACACCATATATTTT
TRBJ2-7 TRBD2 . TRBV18 CASSPRGMLAGLYEQYF TGTGCCAGCTCTCCGCGGGGGATGCTAGCGGGGTTATACGAGCAGTACTTC
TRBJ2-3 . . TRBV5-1 CASSLFGGAGTDTQYF TGCGCCAGCAGCTTGTTTGGGGGGGCGGGCACAGATACGCAGTATTTT
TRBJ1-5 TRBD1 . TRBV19 CATAGTGGLQHF TGTGCCACCGCCGGGACAGGGGGCCTCCAGCATTTT
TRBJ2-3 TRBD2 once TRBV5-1 CASSLYPAAGADTQYF TGCGCCAGCAGCCTTTACCCCGCAGCGGGAGCAGATACGCAGTATTTT
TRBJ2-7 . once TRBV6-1 CASTERGSPREQYF TGTGCCAGCACTGAGAGGGGGAGTCCGAGAGAGCAGTACTTC
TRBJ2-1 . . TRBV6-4 CASSGPDNEQFF TGTGCCAGCAGTGGCCCGGACAATGAGCAGTTCTTC
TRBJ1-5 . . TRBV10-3 CATSPVGNQPQHF TGTGCCACCTCGCCGGTGGGCAATCAGCCCCAGCATTTT
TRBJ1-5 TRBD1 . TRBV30 CAWSAQGNQPQHF TGTGCCTGGAGTGCACAGGGGAATCAGCCCCAGCATTTT
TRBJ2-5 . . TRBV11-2 CASSFGRGQETQYF TGTGCCAGCAGTTTCGGCAGGGGACAAGAGACCCAGTACTTC
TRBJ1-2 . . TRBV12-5 CASGPATNYGYTF TGTGCTAGTGGTCCCGCCACTAACTATGGCTACACCTTC
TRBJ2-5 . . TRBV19 CASSIMVSRGETQYF TGTGCCAGTAGTATTATGGTCTCCCGGGGAGAGACCCAGTACTTC
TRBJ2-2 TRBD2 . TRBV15 CATSAGGNTGELFF TGTGCCACCAGCGCGGGGGGGAACACCGGGGAGCTGTTTTTT
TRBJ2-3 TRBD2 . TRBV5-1 CASSRSGSGPDTQYF TGCGCCAGCAGCAGAAGCGGGAGTGGCCCAGATACGCAGTATTTT
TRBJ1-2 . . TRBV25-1 CASSESAREGYGYTF TGTGCCAGCAGTGAGTCGGCCAGGGAGGGTTATGGCTACACCTTC
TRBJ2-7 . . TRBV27 CASSLLENYEQYF TGTGCCAGCAGTTTATTGGAAAATTACGAGCAGTACTTC
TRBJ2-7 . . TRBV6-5 CASSRNRVGPYEQYF TGTGCCAGCAGCCGAAACAGGGTCGGTCCCTACGAGCAGTACTTC
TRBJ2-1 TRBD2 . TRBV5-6 CASSFWLAGIYNEQFF TGTGCCAGCAGCTTTTGGCTAGCGGGAATTTACAATGAGCAGTTCTTC
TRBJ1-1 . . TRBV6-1 CASRPETANTEAFF TGTGCCAGCAGGCCTGAGACAGCGAACACTGAAGCTTTCTTT
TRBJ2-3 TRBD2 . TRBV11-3 CASSLGTSGDTQYF TGTGCCAGCAGCTTGGGTACTAGCGGGGATACGCAGTATTTT
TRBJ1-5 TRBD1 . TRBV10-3 CAIGIQGANQPQHF TGTGCCATCGGGATACAGGGGGCGAATCAGCCCCAGCATTTT
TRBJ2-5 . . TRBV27 CASSLGGGETQYF TGTGCCAGCAGTTTAGGGGGTGGAGAGACCCAGTACTTC
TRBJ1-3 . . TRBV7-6 CASSFGSNSGNTIYF TGTGCCAGCAGCTTCGGAAGTAACTCTGGAAACACCATATATTTT
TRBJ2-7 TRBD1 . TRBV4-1 CASSQVPGTGVGEQYF TGCGCCAGCAGCCAAGTCCCAGGGACAGGGGTGGGGGAGCAGTACTTC
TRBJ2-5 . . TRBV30 CAWSVGARDQYF TGTGCCTGGAGTGTTGGAGCTAGGGACCAGTACTTC
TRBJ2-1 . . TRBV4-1 CASSQEGTTLGEQFF TGCGCCAGCAGCCAAGAGGGGACAACCCTGGGAGAGCAGTTCTTC
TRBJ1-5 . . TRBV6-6 CASSSRGGKQPQHF TGTGCCAGCAGTTCCCGAGGGGGAAAACAGCCCCAGCATTTT
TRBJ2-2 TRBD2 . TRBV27 CASSSGGRYTGELFF TGTGCCAGCAGTTCGGGGGGGCGGTACACCGGGGAGCTGTTTTTT
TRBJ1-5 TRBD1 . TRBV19 CASSIQGQGWQPQHF TGTGCCAGTAGTATTCAGGGACAGGGTTGGCAGCCCCAGCATTTT
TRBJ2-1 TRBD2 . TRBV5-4 CASSLTSGVGSAHNEQFF TGTGCCAGCAGCCTGACTAGCGGGGTTGGTTCGGCCCACAATGAGCAGTTCTTC
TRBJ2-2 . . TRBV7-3 CASSLEWTGELFF TGTGCCAGCAGCTTAGAGTGGACAGGGGAGCTGTTTTTT
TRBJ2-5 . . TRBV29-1 CSVEGSGETQYF TGCAGCGTTGAAGGGTCCGGAGAGACCCAGTACTTC
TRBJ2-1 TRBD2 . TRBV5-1 CASSLAGGGSYNEQFF TGCGCCAGCAGCTTGGCGGGGGGAGGCTCCTACAATGAGCAGTTCTTC
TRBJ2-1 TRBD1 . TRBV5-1 CASSLGQGKREQFF TGCGCCAGCAGCTTGGGACAGGGAAAGCGTGAGCAGTTCTTC
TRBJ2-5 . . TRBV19 CASSITGGAKTQYF TGTGCCAGTAGTATTACAGGGGGGGCCAAGACCCAGTACTTC
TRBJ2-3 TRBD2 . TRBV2 CASRRTSGATDTQYF TGTGCCAGCAGACGGACTAGCGGGGCCACAGATACGCAGTATTTT
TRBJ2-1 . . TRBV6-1 CASSEEGLPDNEQFF TGTGCCAGCAGTGAAGAGGGGCTGCCAGACAATGAGCAGTTCTTC